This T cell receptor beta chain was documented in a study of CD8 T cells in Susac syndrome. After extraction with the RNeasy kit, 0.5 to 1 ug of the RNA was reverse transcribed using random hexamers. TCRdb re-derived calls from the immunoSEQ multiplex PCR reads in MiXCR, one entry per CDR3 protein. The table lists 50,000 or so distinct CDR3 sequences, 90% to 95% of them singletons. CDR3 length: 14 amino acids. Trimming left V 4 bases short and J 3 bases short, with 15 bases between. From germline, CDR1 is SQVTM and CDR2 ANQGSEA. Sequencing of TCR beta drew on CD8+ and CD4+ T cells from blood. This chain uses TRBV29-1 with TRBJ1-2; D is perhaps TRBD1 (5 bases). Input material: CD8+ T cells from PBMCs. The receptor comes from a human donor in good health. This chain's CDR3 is CSVGDLSLDYGYTF. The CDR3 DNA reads TGCAGCGTTGGGGACCTCAGCTTAGACTATGGCTACACCTTC. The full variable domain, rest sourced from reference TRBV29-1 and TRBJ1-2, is SAVISQKPSRDICQRGTSLTIQCQVDSQVTMMFWYRQQPGQSLTLIATANQGSEATYESGFVIDKFPISRPNLTFSTLTVSNMSPEDSSIYLCSVGDLSLDYGYTFGSGTRLTVV.